The 14 T cell receptor beta chains reported below all come from one sample, sequenced in a study of persistence of HIV-infected CD4 T cells. Sequencing used immunoSEQ version 4 in survey mode. The protocol was immunoSEQ multiplex PCR, while the TCRdb copy is restricted to in-frame clones and leaves out a portion. The sample has 30,000 to 45,000 clones; approximately 90% are singletons. Their antigens remain unidentified. This nonspecific control used anti-CD3/anti-CD28 bead stimulation of CD4+ T cells. CD4+ T cells upregulating both CD40 ligand and CD69 were sorted as responding cells. Source: CD4+ T cells sorted from PBMCs after 18-hour stimulation, taken from a patient who received antiretroviral therapy. The receptors shown here come from an adult man with HIV who was CMV-seropositive.

The chain recombines TRBV19 with TRBJ1-1; D is unclear. This CDR3 is built from 12 residues. V was pared by 8 bases and J by 0 bases, with 7 bases between. The germline V gene has CDR1 LNHDA and CDR2 SQIVND (reference sequence). The CDR3 DNA sequence: TGTGCCAGTCGCTCCGTGAACACTGAAGCTTTCTTT. Residues: CASRSVNTEAFF.

J is TRBJ2-2 and V is TRBV27; 7 nucleotides match TRBD1. Germline-derived CDR1 and CDR2 are MNHEY and SMNVEV (reference sequence). With V trimmed by 6 bases and J by 2 bases, 9 bases remained unmatched. The CDR3 loop spans 16 amino acids. CDR3 sequence reads: CASRTWTGVNTGELFF. The CDR3 bases are TGTGCCAGCAGAACCTGGACAGGAGTTAACACCGGGGAGCTGTTTTTT.

V and J are TRBV4-2 and TRBJ1-2; 9 positions match TRBD1. Germline CDR1 and CDR2: LGHNA and YNFKEQ. The CDR3 length is 15 residues. The V gene end was trimmed by 0 bases and the J gene end by 5 bases; junction bases not matched to a gene: 4. The CDR3 DNA follows: TGTGCCAGCAGCCAAGAGGGACAGGGCGGTTATGGCTACACCTTC. Translating it yields CASSQEGQGGYGYTF.

V gene TRBV12-3 or TRBV12-4 combines with J gene TRBJ1-5; maybe TRBD1 (6 bases). Trimming pared 3 bases from V and 12 bases from J, leaving 9 bases between. There are 11 residues in the CDR3. Written as DNA, the CDR3 is TGTGCCAGCAGTTTGGGGGCTCTCCAGCATTTT. Encoded protein: CASSLGALQHF.

This clone was counted only a few times. The chain carries TRBV18 and TRBJ1-1; D unclear. Trimming shortened V by 6 bases and J by 1 base, and 9 bases separated the two germline ends. Germline CDR1 and CDR2: KGHSH and LQKENI. The CDR3 length is 13 residues. This chain's CDR3 is CASSPVRNTEAFF. The CDR3 DNA is TGTGCCAGCTCGCCCGTGAGGAACACTGAAGCTTTCTTT.

V gene TRBV18 combines with J gene TRBJ1-1; D gene unclear. The CDR3 covers 15 residues. Germline V gene lookup returns CDR1 KGHSH and CDR2 LQKENI. V was clipped by 0 bases and J by 4 bases, with 12 bases between them. CDR3 sequence: CASSPPGTGGTEAFF. Here the CDR3 DNA reads TGTGCCAGCTCACCACCGGGCACGGGCGGCACTGAAGCTTTCTTT.

V gene TRBV15 combines with J gene TRBJ2-7, with 7 bases identical to TRBD2. Germline V CDR1 and CDR2: LNHNV, YYDKDF (reference sequence). The CDR3 spans 16 residues. V lost 5 bases and J lost 2; bases outside the gene matches: 12. CDR3 protein: CATSGSGARGAYEQYF. In nucleotides, the CDR3 is TGTGCCACCAGCGGCTCCGGGGCCCGGGGGGCCTACGAGCAGTACTTC.

In its sample, this clone was seen once. This chain uses TRBV14 with TRBJ2-7; 8 positions agree with TRBD2. V trimming: 6 bases; J trimming: 3 bases; junction bases outside the gene matches: 7. Germline V CDR1 and CDR2: SGHDN, FVKESK. The CDR3 is made up of 14 amino acids. CDR3: CASSQSGGRYEQYF. CDR3 DNA sequence: TGTGCCAGCAGTCAAAGCGGGGGCCGCTACGAGCAGTACTTC.

The chain joins TRBV3-1 (or the pseudogene TRBV3-2) to TRBJ1-6; D is possibly TRBD1 (6 bases). The CDR3 runs 15 residues. Germline-derived CDR1 and CDR2 are LGHDT and YNNKEL (reference sequence). The V and J ends lost 5 bases and 6 bases respectively, with 14 bases between them. As DNA, the CDR3 is TGTGCCAGCAGCTTCTCGGACAGACGTAATTCACCCCTCCACTTT. Its protein is CASSFSDRRNSPLHF.

The chain uses TRBV3-1 (or the pseudogene TRBV3-2) and TRBJ1-3; D perhaps matches TRBD1 (6 bases). CDR1 is LGHDT and CDR2 is YNNKEL in the germline V gene (reference sequence). Trimming pared 2 bases from V and 4 bases from J, leaving 15 bases between. There are 16 residues in the CDR3. CDR3 DNA: TGTGCCAGCAGCCAACGGAACAGGGTTCGCGGAAACACCATATATTTT. This sequence encodes CASSQRNRVRGNTIYF.

The gene calls are TRBV6-6 and TRBJ1-5; D not certain. Trimming left V 6 bases short and J 1 base short, with 13 bases between. The CDR3 has 15 amino acids. CDR1 and CDR2 (germline): MNHNY, SVGAGI (reference sequence). The CDR3 protein is CASRWRLGSNQPQHF. The CDR3 DNA sequence: TGTGCCAGCAGATGGAGGCTCGGGAGCAATCAGCCCCAGCATTTT.

The chain couples TRBV3-1 (or the pseudogene TRBV3-2) to TRBJ1-2, with 11 bases fitting TRBD1. The germline V gene encodes CDR1 LGHDT and CDR2 YNNKEL (reference sequence). The CDR3 runs 16 residues. After removal of 2 bases from V and 2 bases from J, the junction contained 4 bases not matched to a gene. CDR3 region: CASSQPRTGGNYGYTF. The CDR3 coding sequence is TGTGCCAGCAGCCAACCGCGGACAGGGGGCAACTATGGCTACACCTTC.

The rearrangement joins TRBV19 to TRBJ2-2, with 12 bases fitting TRBD2. The trim removed 6 bases at V and 0 bases at J, leaving 5 bases unmatched. Germline V gene data show CDR1 as LNHDA and CDR2 as SQIVND (reference sequence). The CDR3 runs to 17 residues. The CDR3 protein is CASRWASGRANTGELFF. CDR3 DNA: TGTGCCAGTAGGTGGGCTAGCGGGAGGGCGAACACCGGGGAGCTGTTTTTT.

This chain uses TRBV10-3 with TRBJ2-2; 16 bases agree with TRBD2. The germline V gene encodes CDR1 ENHRY and CDR2 SYGVKD. V lost 5 bases to trimming and J lost 0 bases; unmatched junction nucleotides: 3. The CDR3 loop spans 18 amino acids. In DNA form, the CDR3 reads TGTGCCATCAGTCCGGGACTAGCGGGGGGGCCGAACACCGGGGAGCTGTTTTTT. It encodes CAISPGLAGGPNTGELFF.